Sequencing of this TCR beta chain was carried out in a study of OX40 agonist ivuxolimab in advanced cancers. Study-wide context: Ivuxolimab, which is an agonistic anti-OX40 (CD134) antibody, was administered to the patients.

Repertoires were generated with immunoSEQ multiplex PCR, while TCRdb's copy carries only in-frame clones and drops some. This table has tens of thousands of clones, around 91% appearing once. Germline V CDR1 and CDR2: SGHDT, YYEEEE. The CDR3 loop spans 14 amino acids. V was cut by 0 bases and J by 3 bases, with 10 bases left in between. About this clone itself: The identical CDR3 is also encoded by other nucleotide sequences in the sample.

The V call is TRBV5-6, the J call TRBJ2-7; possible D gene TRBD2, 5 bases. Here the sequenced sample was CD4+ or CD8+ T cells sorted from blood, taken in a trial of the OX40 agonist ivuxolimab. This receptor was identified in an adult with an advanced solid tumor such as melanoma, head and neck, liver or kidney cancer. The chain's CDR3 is CASSLGIRGYEQYF. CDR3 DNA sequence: TGTGCCAGCAGCTTGGGGATACGGGGCTACGAGCAGTACTTC.